This TCR beta chain was sequenced for a study of T cells after yellow fever vaccination (dated by TCRdb to the late 2010s). Notes on the research overall: Libraries from fractions with low cell numbers were prepared with the SMART-Seq v4 Ultra Low Input RNA kit. Two healthy male donors, one aged 18 to 29 and one aged 30 to 40 years, made up the cohort. Blood was collected at multiple timepoints before and after primary and secondary immunization, and bulk PBMC replicates and cell subsets were isolated. To follow T-cell clones before and after primary and booster YFV17D yellow fever vaccination, bulk TCR alpha and beta repertoires were sequenced over time.

This clonotype was recorded a few times. Its target antigen remains unknown. Base qualities are not recorded, but no much larger clone differs from it by a single base. TCR cDNA was made using 5'RACE template switching, a step that added a universal primer site and unique molecular identifiers. cDNA synthesis was primed from both the TCR alpha and TCR beta constant segments. Two PCR steps were used to amplify libraries, with sample barcodes and sequencing adapters being added in the second step. Sequencing of libraries was performed on Illumina HiSeq 2500 (2x100 bp) or NovaSeq (2x150 bp). In the paper's pipeline: Demultiplexing of reads and collapsing into UMI consensus sequences were performed with MIGEC, and V(D)J alignment was carried out with MiXCR. Vaccine-responding clonotypes were identified with edgeR using replicate PBMC samples, with FDR below 0.01 and a log2 fold change above 5 up to day 15 being required. Each bulk clonotype received a CD4 or CD8 identity based on whether the sequenced CD4 or CD8 repertoire contained that clonotype at higher abundance. The raw public reads went through TCRdb reprocessing: fastp at Q25, MiXCR clone calling, in-frame beta chains kept. Entries are consolidated by CDR3 protein sequence, retaining the most common genes and DNA. TCRdb's processing, not the authors', yielded these V and J calls. This sample has about 220,000 distinct CDR3 sequences in its table, and approximately 6.8% of those were observed once. The top ten hold 1.1% of the sample.

Cut back by 4 bases and 7 bases, the V and J ends lie 10 bases apart. Including the terminal cysteine and phenylalanine, the CDR3 comprises 12 residues. The DNA shown is the 36-base CDR3, in frame from base 1. Overall results and qualifications from the work: Because only a couple of donors were included in the study, the extent to which the findings can be generalized is limited. Compared with the primary T-cell response, the secondary T-cell response was faster but weaker, reaching its peak on day 5 rather than on day 15. FACS-sorted repertoires could contain abundant contaminating clonotypes from the bulk population, so computational filtering was required. A small fraction of clonotypes appeared in both the CD4 and CD8 compartments, likely as a result of convergent recombination. After the booster, most clones that had expanded after primary vaccination were detected again (around 96% of CD4 and about 88% of CD8), suggesting broad maintenance of memory.

What this sample's treatment or condition label stands for: live attenuated yellow fever vaccine strain. A standard Ficoll-Paque protocol was used to isolate PBMCs from peripheral blood. CD4 and CD8 T-cell fractions were isolated with Dynabeads CD4 and CD8 positive selection kits. TriZol was used to extract RNA from bulk PBMCs, CD4 and CD8 fractions, and dextramer-positive and dextramer-negative fractions. The TCR was taken from a man aged 25 to 45 who received the YFV17D yellow fever vaccine. The rearranged chain carries TRBV12-3 or TRBV12-4 and TRBJ1-2, with the D gene uncertain. The sequences come from CD4+ T cells sorted from PBMCs, collected on the day of the yellow fever booster vaccination. The DNA sequence reads TGTGCCAGCAGTTCCCAGCGATCTGGCTACACCTTC. Translated, this is CASSSQRSGYTF.